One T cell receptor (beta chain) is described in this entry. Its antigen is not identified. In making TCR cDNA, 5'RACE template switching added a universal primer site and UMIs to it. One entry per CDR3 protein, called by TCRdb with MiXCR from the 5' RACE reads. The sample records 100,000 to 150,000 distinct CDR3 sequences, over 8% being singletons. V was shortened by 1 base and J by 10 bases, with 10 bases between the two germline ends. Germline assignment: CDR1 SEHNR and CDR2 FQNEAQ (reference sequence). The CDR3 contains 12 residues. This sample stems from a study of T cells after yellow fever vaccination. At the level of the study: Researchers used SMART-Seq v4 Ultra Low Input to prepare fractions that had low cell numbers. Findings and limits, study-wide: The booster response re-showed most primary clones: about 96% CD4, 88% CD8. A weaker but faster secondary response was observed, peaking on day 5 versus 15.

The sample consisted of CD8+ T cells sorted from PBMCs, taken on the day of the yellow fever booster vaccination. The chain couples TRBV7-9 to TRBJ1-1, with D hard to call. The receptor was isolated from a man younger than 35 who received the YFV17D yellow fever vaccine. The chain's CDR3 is CASSLGRGPAFF. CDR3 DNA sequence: TGTGCCAGCAGCTTAGGCCGGGGTCCAGCTTTCTTT.